The 9 T cell receptor beta chains listed next were all sequenced from one sample in a study of beta chain features in type 1 diabetes. These receptors are not linked to any known antigen. The entirety of the isolated RNA underwent reverse transcription, so expressed TCRB transcripts were sequenced. Assay used: immunoSEQ multiplex PCR; TCRdb lists only in-frame clones, some missing. The sample includes roughly 700,000 clones, 10% to 15% of them seen just once. Whole-study results and caveats: Shorter TCRB CDR3s, moderately but significantly so, marked every one of the four CD4+ subsets in Type 1 diabetes patients.

Sequenced: naive CD4+ T cells from blood. Source of these receptors: a man between 18 and 29 years old with type 1 diabetes.

There are a few counts of this clone. The rearrangement uses TRBV27 and TRBJ2-7; 7 positions match TRBD2. Germline values: CDR1 MNHEY, CDR2 SMNVEV (reference sequence). The CDR3 runs 14 residues. Unmatched junction bases numbered 6, after V lost 2 bases and J lost 5 bases. The DNA for the CDR3 is TGTGCCAGCAGTTTACCTGGGGGGGACCACGAGCAGTACTTC. Its protein product is CASSLPGGDHEQYF.

This clone was seen many times. Distinct nucleotide sequences in the sample also encode this CDR3. DNA of the CDR3: TGTGCCTGGAGTAATGGGGAGACCCAGTACTTC. The encoded protein is CAWSNGETQYF. The chain couples TRBV30 to TRBJ2-5; D not resolved. The CDR3 is made up of 11 amino acids. V was shortened by 2 bases and J by 5 bases, with 6 bases between the two germline ends. CDR1 is GTSNPN and CDR2 is SVGIG in the germline V gene (reference sequence).

The chain employs TRBV6-1 and TRBJ2-7; perhaps D is TRBD1 or TRBD2 (5 bases each). Trimming stripped 7 bases from V and 1 base from J, with 17 bases between. This CDR3 spans 15 amino acids. CDR1 and CDR2 from the germline V gene are MNHNS and SASEGT. The CDR3 nucleotides are TGTGCCAGCACCCTTAGTTACAGGACTTCCTACGAGCAGTACTTC. Its translation is CASTLSYRTSYEQYF.

V is TRBV11-1 and J is TRBJ1-1, with a weak D call TRBD1 (6 bases). Trimming pared 8 bases from V and 1 base from J, leaving 14 bases between. The CDR3 runs 14 residues. The germline V gene encodes CDR1 SGHAT and CDR2 FQDESV (reference sequence). CDR3 sequence: CASHRQEENTEAFF. The DNA for the CDR3 is TGTGCCAGCCATCGACAGGAGGAGAACACTGAAGCTTTCTTT.

The V call is TRBV6-4, the J call TRBJ1-1; D remains ambiguous. Germline V gene lookup returns CDR1 MRHNA and CDR2 SNTAGT. The V gene lost 4 bases and the J gene lost 4 bases, with 10 bases spanning the gap. This CDR3 is built from 13 residues. This chain's CDR3 is CASSASGSTEAFF. In DNA form, the CDR3 reads TGTGCCAGCAGTGCCTCGGGTAGCACTGAAGCTTTCTTT.

The CDR3 region has the DNA TGTGCCAGCGTAGACAGACCTTACTCTGGAAACACCATATATTTT. It codes for CASVDRPYSGNTIYF. The V and J genes are TRBV7-2 and TRBJ1-3; tentatively, D is TRBD1 (5 bases). The V end lost 8 bases, the J end lost 0 bases, and 14 bases lay between the germline ends. CDR3 size: 15 residues. Germline lookup yields CDR1 SGHTA and CDR2 FQGNSA.

The chain links TRBV19 to TRBJ2-3; D unclear. Trimming took off 6 bases at V and 0 bases at J, with 10 bases between the two ends. This CDR3 is 14 amino acids long. CDR1 LNHDA and CDR2 SQIVND come from the germline V gene (reference sequence). Written as DNA, the CDR3 is TGTGCCAGTAGACAGTCGTCTAGCACAGATACGCAGTATTTT. It translates to CASRQSSSTDTQYF.

This clone was counted between two and nine times. The chain links TRBV6-5 to TRBJ1-2, with D maybe TRBD1 (6 bases). The CDR3 covers 13 residues. V dropped 6 bases and J dropped 2 bases, with 10 bases sitting between them. The V gene's germline CDR1 is MNHEY and CDR2 SVGAGI. The CDR3 DNA is TGTGCCAGCAGCGGGGGGCGAAACTATGGCTACACCTTC. Encoded protein: CASSGGRNYGYTF.

This sequence joins TRBV7-3 and TRBJ2-7; perhaps D is TRBD1 or TRBD2 (5 bases each). Trimming left V 5 bases short and J 3 bases short, with 14 bases between. The CDR3 consists of 14 residues. Germline lookup yields CDR1 SGHTA and CDR2 FQGTGA. The DNA of the CDR3 is TGTGCCAGCAGCGCCTCGGGACCGGGCTACGAGCAGTACTTC. It yields the protein CASSASGPGYEQYF. Combining the CDR3 with reference TRBV7-3 and TRBJ2-7 gives the whole variable domain GAGVSQTPSNKVTEKGKYVELRCDPISGHTALYWYRQSLGQGPEFLIYFQGTGAADDSGLPNDRFFAVRPEGSVSTLKIQRTERGDSAVYLCASSASGPGYEQYFGPGTRLTVT.